These T cell receptor beta chains were read from a single sample in a study of T cell repertoires in aging, cancer and after chemotherapy. TCRdb re-called the multiplex PCR reads with MiXCR, one entry per CDR3 protein. The sample lists 3,700 or so distinct CDR3 sequences, around 28% seen once, with less than 20% in the top ten. Sequenced input: blood. Receptors were obtained from a human donor with a solid tumor. Each CDR3 is given with its conserved first and last residue. The D gene is left open where the match is weak. A row's size may be missing; if present it is once, few, many or a size class.

clone size: medium-sized; V gene: TRBV6-6; J gene: TRBJ2-3; D gene: TRBD2; CDR3 protein: CASSSHAGDTDTQYF; CDR3 DNA: TGTGCCAGCAGTTCCCACGCGGGGGATACAGATACGCAGTATTTT
clone size: NA; V gene: TRBV7-2; J gene: TRBJ2-7; D gene: NA; CDR3 protein: CASSWVNGNEQYF; CDR3 DNA: TGTGCCAGCAGCTGGGTTAACGGAAACGAGCAGTACTTC
clone size: NA; V gene: TRBV10-3; J gene: TRBJ2-1; D gene: NA; CDR3 protein: CAISSGQSPCLGEQFF; CDR3 DNA: TGTGCCATCAGTTCAGGACAGTCCCCCTGTCTCGGTGAGCAGTTCTTC
clone size: NA; V gene: TRBV7-2; J gene: TRBJ2-1; D gene: TRBD2; CDR3 protein: CASSNSGGRHNEQFF; CDR3 DNA: TGTGCCAGCAGCAATAGCGGGGGGAGACACAATGAGCAGTTCTTC
clone size: few; V gene: TRBV7-2; J gene: TRBJ2-3; D gene: TRBD1; CDR3 protein: CASSLSRGTDTQYF; CDR3 DNA: TGTGCCAGCAGCTTAAGCAGGGGGACAGATACGCAGTATTTT
clone size: NA; V gene: TRBV7-9; J gene: TRBJ1-1; D gene: NA; CDR3 protein: CASSFNEGRTEAFF; CDR3 DNA: TGTGCCAGCAGCTTTAATGAGGGGCGTACTGAAGCTTTCTTT
clone size: NA; V gene: TRBV6-2/TRBV6-3; J gene: TRBJ2-1; D gene: NA; CDR3 protein: CASSYGGFYNEQFF; CDR3 DNA: TGTGCCAGCAGTTACGGGGGGTTCTACAATGAGCAGTTCTTC
clone size: NA; V gene: TRBV7-9; J gene: TRBJ2-4; D gene: TRBD1; CDR3 protein: CASSWGDRVDKNIQYF; CDR3 DNA: TGTGCCAGCAGCTGGGGGGACAGGGTAGACAAAAACATTCAGTACTTC
clone size: few; V gene: TRBV12-3/TRBV12-4; J gene: TRBJ2-7; D gene: NA; CDR3 protein: CASSFGSAATEQYF; CDR3 DNA: TGTGCCAGCAGTTTTGGGAGCGCGGCGACCGAGCAGTACTTC
clone size: NA; V gene: TRBV30; J gene: TRBJ1-1; D gene: TRBD1; CDR3 protein: CAWGLTGRDLFF; CDR3 DNA: TGTGCCTGGGGTTTGACAGGGCGAGATCTTTTCTTC
clone size: few; V gene: TRBV6-5; J gene: TRBJ1-5; D gene: TRBD1; CDR3 protein: CASSYDYRGAGNQPQHF; CDR3 DNA: TGTGCCAGCAGTTACGACTACAGGGGCGCGGGCAATCAGCCCCAGCATTTT
clone size: NA; V gene: TRBV13; J gene: TRBJ2-3; D gene: TRBD2; CDR3 protein: CASSSNLGLAGTDTQYF; CDR3 DNA: TGTGCCAGCAGCTCGAACCTCGGACTAGCGGGGACAGATACGCAGTATTTT
clone size: medium-sized; V gene: TRBV10-3; J gene: TRBJ2-1; D gene: TRBD1; CDR3 protein: CAISQGQGAREQFF; CDR3 DNA: TGTGCCATCAGCCAGGGACAGGGGGCACGCGAGCAGTTCTTC
clone size: medium-sized; V gene: TRBV27; J gene: TRBJ2-2; D gene: NA; CDR3 protein: CASSLSWAGELFF; CDR3 DNA: TGTGCCAGCAGTTTATCCTGGGCCGGGGAGCTGTTTTTT
clone size: once; V gene: TRBV20-1; J gene: TRBJ1-2; D gene: TRBD1; CDR3 protein: CSARDRGATYGYTF; CDR3 DNA: TGCAGTGCTAGAGACAGGGGGGCGACCTATGGCTACACCTTC
clone size: NA; V gene: TRBV5-1; J gene: TRBJ1-1; D gene: NA; CDR3 protein: CASSLDPPGSGRREAFF; CDR3 DNA: TGCGCCAGCAGCTTGGACCCCCCGGGATCAGGGCGCCGTGAAGCTTTCTTT
clone size: NA; V gene: TRBV13; J gene: TRBJ1-4; D gene: NA; CDR3 protein: CASSPSSLEKEKLFF; CDR3 DNA: TGTGCCAGCAGCCCTAGCAGCTTAGAAAAGGAAAAACTGTTTTTT